These 27 T cell receptor beta chains were sequenced from one sample in a study of blood T cell repertoires in COVID-19. TCRdb's copy holds only in-frame clones and misses some; the assay was immunoSEQ multiplex PCR. Here the sample spans fewer than 250,000 clones, about nine tenths being singletons. Sample: peripheral blood. These receptors all stem from a man aged 50 or older with acute or convalescent COVID-19.

The chain uses TRBV6-5 and TRBJ1-6, with 7 bases matching TRBD1. Germline assignment: CDR1 MNHEY and CDR2 SVGAGI. Germline trimming cut 2 bases from V and 9 bases from J; bases unmatched to any gene: 10. This CDR3 has 16 amino acids. CDR3 sequence: CASSYTSQGIGSPLHF. The CDR3 DNA is TGTGCCAGCAGTTACACCTCACAGGGGATTGGTTCACCCCTCCACTTT.

The chain recombines TRBV21-1 with TRBJ1-1; whether TRBD1, the table's D call, matches the DNA was not checked. TRBV21-1 counts as a pseudogene. This CDR3 has 16 amino acids. CDR3 nucleotide sequence: TGTGCCAGACCCGGTCGGACAGGAAAAGGGAACACTGAAGCTTTCTTT. It translates to CARPGRTGKGNTEAFF.

This clone came up a few times. Other DNA sequences within the sample encode an identical CDR3. V is TRBV18 and J is TRBJ1-5; 10 bases fit TRBD1. The V and J ends lost 3 bases and 7 bases, in that order; junction bases with no gene match: 0. The CDR3 totals 13 residues. In germline, CDR1 is KGHSH, CDR2 LQKENI. The CDR3 DNA reads as TGTGCCAGCTCACCGGACAGGGGGCAGCCCCAGCATTTT. Its translation: CASSPDRGQPQHF.

This clone appeared once. This chain joins TRBV18 and TRBJ1-3, with 7 bases aligning to TRBD1. The CDR3 runs 17 residues. Losses at the gene ends were 2 bases for V and 3 bases for J; bases not matched to a gene: 10. Germline V gives CDR1 KGHSH, CDR2 LQKENI. The CDR3 coding sequence is TGTGCCAGCTCACCAGCCGGGGGACAGACAAGTGGAAACACCATATATTTT. Translated: CASSPAGGQTSGNTIYF.

This clone showed up just a few times. The chain is built from TRBV6-5 and TRBJ1-1; D unresolved. Germline CDR1 reads MNHEY; CDR2 reads SVGAGI. Trimming took off 4 bases at V and 1 base at J, with 10 bases between the two ends. The CDR3 length is 14 residues. The CDR3 loop is CASSSQDSNTEAFF. CDR3 nucleotides: TGTGCCAGCAGTTCCCAGGACTCGAACACTGAAGCTTTCTTT.

The chain combines TRBV7-3 with TRBJ1-1; TRBD1 might be the D (5 bases). The germline CDR1 and CDR2 sequences are SGHTA and FQGTGA. CDR3 length: 15 amino acids. Deletions cut 5 bases from V and 7 bases from J, with 20 bases between. The CDR3 reads CASSPRPGAGGEAFF. CDR3 in DNA: TGTGCCAGCAGCCCCCGACCTGGAGCCGGGGGTGAAGCTTTCTTT.

In DNA, the CDR3 is TGTGCCAGCAGCTTGGGTATGGAGGTTGAGACCCAGTACTTC. It encodes CASSLGMEVETQYF. The chain employs TRBV5-8 and TRBJ2-5; possibly TRBD2 for D (5 bases). Germline V gene lookup returns CDR1 SGHTS and CDR2 YDEGEE. Trimming stripped 0 bases from V and 5 bases from J, with 11 bases between. The CDR3 is made up of 14 amino acids.

The chain uses TRBV29-1 and TRBJ1-1; D unclear. CDR1 SQVTM and CDR2 ANQGSEA come from the germline V gene. Deletions cut 6 bases from V and 4 bases from J, with 15 bases between. The CDR3 spans 13 residues. CDR3 protein: CSVSKVASTEAFF. DNA for the CDR3: TGCAGCGTCTCAAAAGTAGCGAGCACTGAAGCTTTCTTT.

J is TRBJ1-6 and V is TRBV3-1 (or the pseudogene TRBV3-2), with D uncertain. CDR3 size: 14 residues. The ends were cut back, 2 bases at V and 8 bases at J, with 10 bases in the middle. Germline assignment: CDR1 LGHDT and CDR2 YNNKEL (reference sequence). The CDR3 sequence is CASSQTISYSPLHF. The DNA of the CDR3 is TGTGCCAGCAGCCAAACGATTAGCTATTCACCCCTCCACTTT.

The chain recombines TRBV14 with TRBJ1-2; 7 nucleotides agree with TRBD1. With 6 bases clipped from V and 5 bases from J, the junction kept 12 bases outside the gene matches. The V gene's germline CDR1 is SGHDN and CDR2 FVKESK. The CDR3 runs 15 residues. This chain's CDR3 is CASRLAGGPSYGYTF. In nucleotides, the CDR3 is TGTGCCAGCAGATTGGCAGGGGGGCCCTCATATGGCTACACCTTC.

With respect to this clone: At one end, the junction sequence differs from germline, possibly due to a read error. CDR3 sequence reads: CAISEPRDSHNEQFF. The CDR3 DNA sequence: TGTGCCATCAGTGAGCCCCGGGACTCCCACAATGAGCAGTTCTTC. The rearrangement uses TRBV10-3 and TRBJ2-1, with a tentative D call TRBD2 (6 bases). In germline, CDR1 is ENHRY, CDR2 SYGVKD. The CDR3 extends over 15 amino acids.

The rearrangement links TRBV2 to TRBJ1-1; D unclear. CDR3 length: 12 amino acids. Germline loops: CDR1 SNHLY, CDR2 FYNNEI. Trimming left V 7 bases short and J 4 bases short, with 10 bases between. CDR3 amino acids: CASKRSGTEAFF. In nucleotides, the CDR3 is TGTGCCAGCAAGCGGTCGGGCACTGAAGCTTTCTTT.

The rearrangement joins TRBV24-1 to TRBJ2-1, with 10 bases lining up with TRBD2. The CDR3 runs to 18 residues. J was trimmed by 6 bases and V by 5 bases; bases with no gene match: 15. The germline V gene encodes CDR1 KGHDR and CDR2 SFDVKD. The CDR3 sequence is CATSVKRGGSSACNEQFF. Here the CDR3 DNA reads TGTGCCACCAGTGTCAAGCGGGGGGGCTCCTCGGCATGCAATGAGCAGTTCTTC.

The J gene is TRBJ2-3, the V gene TRBV5-5; no definite D call. CDR3 length: 16 amino acids. With 0 bases removed from V and 0 bases from J, the gap between germline ends came to 11 bases. Germline V gives CDR1 SGHKS, CDR2 YYEKEE (reference sequence). In DNA form, the CDR3 reads TGTGCCAGCAGCTTGGGGTTGCTAGGTAGCACAGATACGCAGTATTTT. This encodes CASSLGLLGSTDTQYF.

The V call is TRBV7-8, the J call TRBJ1-6; weak D call: TRBD1 (6 bases). Per germline, CDR1 SGHVS and CDR2 FQNEAQ. The CDR3 is made up of 13 amino acids. With 6 bases removed from V and 7 bases from J, the gap between germline ends came to 10 bases. This CDR3 is CASRDSGNSPLHF. The CDR3 region has the DNA TGTGCCAGCAGGGACAGCGGAAATTCACCCCTCCACTTT.

This clone has a handful of counts. The chain combines TRBV7-9 with TRBJ2-7, with D perhaps matching TRBD1 (6 bases). Germline values: CDR1 SEHNR, CDR2 FQNEAQ (reference sequence). This CDR3 is 16 amino acids long. The ends were cut back, 1 base at V and 2 bases at J, with 15 bases in the middle. The CDR3 region has the DNA TGTGCCAGCAGCTTAGTTGGGGTAGCAGGGGCCTACGAGCAGTACTTC. It is translated as CASSLVGVAGAYEQYF. Variable domain in full (rest from reference TRBV7-9 and TRBJ2-7): DTGVSQNPRHKITKRGQNVTFRCDPISEHNRLYWYRQTLGQGPEFLTYFQNEAQLEKSRLLSDRFSAERPKGSFSTLEIQRTEQGDSAMYLCASSLVGVAGAYEQYFGPGTRLTVT.

The rearrangement links TRBV7-9 to TRBJ2-5; 12 nucleotides line up with TRBD2. This CDR3 is 16 amino acids long. V gave up 5 bases and J gave up 6 bases; unmatched junction bases: 10. Looked up from germline, CDR1 is SEHNR and CDR2 is FQNEAQ (reference sequence). The CDR3 coding sequence is TGTGCCAGCAGCCCCCGGACTAGCGGGGCGGTAAAGACCCAGTACTTC. It is translated as CASSPRTSGAVKTQYF.

In nucleotides, the CDR3 is TGTGCCAGCAGCCCCCGGGGGAACACTGAAGCTTTCTTT. Translating gives CASSPRGNTEAFF. The V call is TRBV6-6, the J call TRBJ1-1; D not resolved. The CDR3 loop spans 13 amino acids. Germline CDR1 reads MNHNY; CDR2 reads SVGAGI (reference sequence). The ends were cut back, 6 bases at V and 1 base at J, with 9 bases in the middle.

The chain uses TRBV10-1 and TRBJ1-3; D is unclear. Germline V gives CDR1 WNHNN, CDR2 SYGVQD (reference sequence). CDR3 length: 14 amino acids. V gave up 0 bases and J gave up 1 base, with 4 bases separating them. As DNA, the CDR3 is TGCGCCAGCAGTGAGTCGAGATCTGGAAACACCATATATTTT. Translation gives CASSESRSGNTIYF.

The CDR3 nucleotides are TGCGCCAGCAGCCTTCATTGGGGACAGGGAGACACTGAAGCTTTCTTT. The encoded protein is CASSLHWGQGDTEAFF. The V and J genes are TRBV4-1 and TRBJ1-1; 9 nucleotides line up with TRBD1. The CDR3 loop spans 16 amino acids. After removal of 4 bases from V and 3 bases from J, the junction contained 9 bases not matched to a gene. The germline V gene encodes CDR1 MGHRA and CDR2 YSYEKL.

The chain is built from TRBV6-1 and TRBJ2-3; D is unclear. Per the germline V gene, CDR1 is MNHNS and CDR2 is SASEGT. Between the trimmed V and J ends, which lost 2 bases and 4 bases, there was a span of 7 bases. The CDR3 is 13 residues long. The CDR3 sequence: CASSERLADTQYF. In DNA form, the CDR3 reads TGTGCCAGCAGTGAAAGACTGGCAGATACGCAGTATTTT.

This clone was counted a few times. Other DNA sequences in the sample encode the same CDR3. This chain joins TRBV19 and TRBJ2-7; 8 bases are a match to TRBD1. Germline V gives CDR1 LNHDA, CDR2 SQIVND (reference sequence). V was clipped by 5 bases and J by 0 bases; unmatched bases: 3. The CDR3 has 14 residues. CDR3 protein: CASSRGTGSYEQYF. CDR3 nucleotide sequence: TGTGCCAGTAGTCGGGGGACAGGCTCCTACGAGCAGTACTTC.

The chain combines TRBV18 with TRBJ1-1, with D possibly being TRBD1 (5 bases). The germline V and J ends were trimmed by 5 bases and 0 bases, with 13 bases remaining between them. CDR1 is KGHSH and CDR2 is LQKENI in the germline V gene. This CDR3 is 15 amino acids long. CDR3 DNA sequence: TGTGCCAGCTCAGCTTTGGACACCTTGAACACTGAAGCTTTCTTT. Translated: CASSALDTLNTEAFF. The variable domain in full, completed from reference TRBV18 and TRBJ1-1, reads NAGVMQNPRHLVRRRGQEARLRCSPMKGHSHVYWYRQLPEEGLKFMVYLQKENIIDESGMPKERFSAEFPKEGPSILRIQQVVRGDSAAYFCASSALDTLNTEAFFGQGTRLTVV.

V usage is TRBV14 and J usage is TRBJ1-1; 7 nucleotides match TRBD1. CDR3 length: 16 residues. Germline CDR1 SGHDN, CDR2 FVKESK. Trimming took 0 bases from V and 1 from J; bases not matched to a gene: 5. The CDR3 loop reads CASSQDWGQTNTEAFF. The DNA of the CDR3 is TGTGCCAGCAGCCAAGACTGGGGACAGACGAACACTGAAGCTTTCTTT.

The chain employs TRBV11-1 and TRBJ2-7; 11 bases line up with TRBD1. Trimming at V came to 5 bases and at J to 3 bases, leaving 6 bases not matched to a gene. CDR1 and CDR2 from the germline V gene are SGHAT and FQDESV (reference sequence). The CDR3 extends over 15 amino acids. CDR3 in DNA: TGTGCCAGCAGCGCCTGGGACAGGGGGGTCTACGAGCAGTACTTC. Its translation: CASSAWDRGVYEQYF.

The chain recombines TRBV14 with TRBJ1-2, with 8 positions matching TRBD1. CDR1 and CDR2 (germline): SGHDN, FVKESK. The V and J ends lost 3 bases and 13 bases, in that order; junction bases with no gene match: 7. This CDR3 is 12 amino acids long. The CDR3 region has the DNA TGTGCCAGCAGCCATTTAGGACAGGGATTCACCTTC. Protein sequence: CASSHLGQGFTF.

The rearrangement joins TRBV5-1 to TRBJ1-5, with no clear D. The V end was cut by 7 bases, the J end by 4 bases, with 12 bases between. Germline loops: CDR1 SGHRS, CDR2 YFSETQ. This CDR3 has 13 amino acids. CDR3 bases: TGCGCCAGCCCCCTCGGCGGGAATCAGCCCCAGCATTTT. Its protein is CASPLGGNQPQHF.